The 8 T cell receptor beta chains in this list originate from one sample, sequenced in a study of early T cells in non-severe SARS-CoV-2 infection. Via MiXCR, TCRdb re-called the 5' RACE reads, giving one row per CDR3 protein. The profile shows about 23,000 distinct CDR3 sequences, about 5.3% of them singletons. Sample: whole blood. The receptors were sampled from an adult who was a healthcare worker with PCR-confirmed SARS-CoV-2 infection or an uninfected control (not recorded which).

This clonotype was seen at least ten times. The rearrangement links TRBV6-6 to TRBJ2-7, with D possibly being TRBD2 (6 bases). Germline V gene sequence: CDR1 MNHNY, CDR2 SVGAGI (reference sequence). V was pared by 6 bases and J by 0 bases, with 15 bases between. The CDR3 consists of 15 residues. CDR3 coding DNA: TGTGCCAGCAGATCGAGCGGACTAAGCTCCTACGAGCAGTACGTC. It is translated as CASRSSGLSSYEQYV.

This clonotype was seen only a few times. This chain joins TRBV7-9 and TRBJ1-4, with 8 bases matching TRBD1. This CDR3 has 15 amino acids. Trimming took 5 bases from V and 5 from J; bases not matched to a gene: 7. Germline assignment: CDR1 SEHNR and CDR2 FQNEAQ (reference sequence). The CDR3 DNA sequence: TGTGCCAGCAGCCAAGGACAGGGCGAAAATGAAAAACTGTTTTTT. Translated: CASSQGQGENEKLFF. The full variable domain, in which reference TRBV7-9 and TRBJ1-4 provide the parts outside the CDR3, is DTGVSQNPRHKITKRGQNVTFRCDPISEHNRLYWYRQTLGQGPEFLTYFQNEAQLEKSRLLSDRFSAERPKGSFSTLEIQRTEQGDSAMYLCASSQGQGENEKLFFGSGTQLSVL.

This clonotype came up many times. The chain couples TRBV6-6 to TRBJ1-5; 7 bases align to TRBD1. CDR1 MNHNY and CDR2 SVGAGI come from the germline V gene (reference sequence). With 2 bases clipped from V and 2 bases from J, the junction kept 9 bases outside the gene matches. The CDR3 extends over 17 amino acids. As DNA, the CDR3 is TGTGCCAGCAGTTACGGAAGAGACAGGGTACGCAATCAGCCCCAGCATTTT. This codes for CASSYGRDRVRNQPQHF.

This sequence joins TRBV11-1 and TRBJ2-5; D could derive from TRBD1 or TRBD2 (5 bases each). V shed 3 bases and J shed 4 bases, with 9 bases lying between them. Germline V gene data show CDR1 as SGHAT and CDR2 as FQDESV (reference sequence). The CDR3 is 13 amino acids. DNA for the CDR3: TGTGCCAGCAGCTTGGGGGTAGTAGAGACCCAGTACTTC. It codes for CASSLGVVETQYF.

This clonotype was detected many times. V gene TRBV28 combines with J gene TRBJ2-7; no reliable D call. The germline V gene encodes CDR1 MDHEN and CDR2 SYDVKM. V was clipped by 5 bases and J by 0 bases, with 11 bases between them. The CDR3 runs to 14 residues. In DNA form, the CDR3 reads TGTGCCAGCAGTCCCCCGGTAAACTCCTACGAGCAGTACTTC. Its translation is CASSPPVNSYEQYF. Complete variable domain (other parts from reference TRBV28 and TRBJ2-7): DVKVTQSSRYLVKRTGEKVFLECVQDMDHENMFWYRQDPGLGLRLIYFSYDVKMKEKGDIPEGYSVSREKKERFSLILESASTNQTSMYLCASSPPVNSYEQYFGPGTRLTVT.

This clonotype was picked up many times. This chain's CDR3 is CASSFGGSDGYTF. CDR3 bases: TGTGCCAGCAGTTTTGGTGGGAGCGATGGCTACACCTTC. The V call is TRBV12-3 or TRBV12-4, the J call TRBJ1-2; no firm D call. V lost 3 bases and J lost 6, with 11 bases in between. The CDR3 has 13 amino acids.

This clonotype has a count of ten or more. Germline and junction disagree at one end, which may indicate a read error. The V gene is TRBV7-7, the J gene TRBJ2-3; either TRBD1 or TRBD2 may fit D (5 bases each). The length of the CDR3 is 15 residues. CDR1 is SSHAT and CDR2 is FNYEAQ in the germline V gene (reference sequence). The DNA of the CDR3 is TGTGCTAGCAGCTTAGACGGGACCAGCACAGATACGCAGTATTTT. It specifies CASSLDGTSTDTQYF.

This clonotype appeared many times. The V and J genes are TRBV20-1 and TRBJ1-6; 10 positions match TRBD1. The germline CDR1 and CDR2 sequences are DFQATT and SNEGSKA (reference sequence). Trimming at V came to 6 bases and at J to 5 bases, leaving 4 bases not matched to a gene. The CDR3 extends over 14 amino acids. This chain's CDR3 is CSAQGTGDNSPLHF. CDR3 DNA: TGCAGTGCCCAAGGGACAGGGGATAATTCACCCCTCCACTTT.